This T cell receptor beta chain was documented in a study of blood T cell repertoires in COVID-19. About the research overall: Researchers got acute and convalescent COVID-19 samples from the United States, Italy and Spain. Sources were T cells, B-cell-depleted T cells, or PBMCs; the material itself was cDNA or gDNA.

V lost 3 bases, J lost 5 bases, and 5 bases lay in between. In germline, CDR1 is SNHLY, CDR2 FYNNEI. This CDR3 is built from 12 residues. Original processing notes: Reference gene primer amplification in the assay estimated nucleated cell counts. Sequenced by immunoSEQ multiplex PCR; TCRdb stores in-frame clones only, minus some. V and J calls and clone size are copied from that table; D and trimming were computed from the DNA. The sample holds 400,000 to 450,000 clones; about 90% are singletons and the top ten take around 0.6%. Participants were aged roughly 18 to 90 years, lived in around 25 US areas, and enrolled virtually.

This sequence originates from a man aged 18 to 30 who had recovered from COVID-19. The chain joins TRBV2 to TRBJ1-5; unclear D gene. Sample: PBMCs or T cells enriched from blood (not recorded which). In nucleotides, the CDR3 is TGTGCCAGCAGTGATCTCGATCAGCCCCAGCATTTT. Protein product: CASSDLDQPQHF.